This TCR beta chain originates from a study of blood T cell repertoires in COVID-19. About the research overall: The United States, Italy and Spain provided the acute and convalescent COVID-19 samples. T cells, B-cell-depleted T cells, or PBMCs provided the cDNA or gDNA that served as material.

The germline gives CDR1 MGHRA, CDR2 YSYEKL. The CDR3 has 16 residues. V lost 0 bases and J lost 3, with 11 bases in between. In the study's own analysis: Estimation of nucleated cell counts was performed using reference gene primer amplification. Using immunoSEQ multiplex PCR, the repertoire was profiled, and TCRdb retains in-frame clones only, with some absent. Clone size and the V and J calls come from that table; the DNA yielded D and trimming. The data show about 130,000 clones, approximately 83% seen once. The sequencing sample was made of peripheral blood. The chain combines TRBV4-1 with TRBJ2-2; D is uncertain. This TCR derives from a woman between 45 and 65 years old who had recovered from COVID-19. DNA for the CDR3: TGCGCCAGCAGCCAAGATCTTGGCCCGTACACCGGGGAGCTGTTTTTT. It is translated as CASSQDLGPYTGELFF.